A single sample is the source of the 29 T cell receptor beta chains below, sequenced in a study of identical twins (dated by TCRdb to between 2015 and 2016). The library was produced with 5' RACE. Sequenced using an Illumina HiSeq 2000. The public reads were run again by TCRdb, first through fastp at Q25 and then through MiXCR, and only productive beta chains were kept. Every entry covers one CDR3 protein and lists the most common genes and DNA from its rows. This sample holds 540,000 or so distinct CDR3 sequences; about a fifth were observed only once. The ten largest account for about 0.5% of the sample. The data also belong to a second study, concerning yellow fever vaccine responses in identical twins.

The sequenced material came from CD4+ T cells sorted from blood. These receptors came from a woman between 18 and 30 years old in good health.

This clonotype turned up a few times. The chain recombines TRBV7-9 with TRBJ1-1, with D uncertain. The V and J ends lost 4 bases and 6 bases respectively, with 12 bases between them. This CDR3 has 13 residues. Germline V CDR1 and CDR2: SEHNR, FQNEAQ (reference sequence). Here the CDR3 DNA reads TGTGCCAGCAGCTCCCTAGGGTTCGCTGAAGCTTTCTTT. It encodes CASSSLGFAEAFF. Full variable domain (missing parts from reference TRBV7-9 and TRBJ1-1): DTGVSQNPRHKITKRGQNVTFRCDPISEHNRLYWYRQTLGQGPEFLTYFQNEAQLEKSRLLSDRFSAERPKGSFSTLEIQRTEQGDSAMYLCASSSLGFAEAFFGQGTRLTVV.

The V gene is TRBV3-1, the J gene TRBJ2-1, with TRBD2 matching over 8 bases. Unmatched junction bases numbered 6, after V lost 5 bases and J lost 6 bases. Per the germline V gene, CDR1 is LGHDT and CDR2 is YNNKEL (reference sequence). This CDR3 region has 14 residues. The DNA for the CDR3 is TGTGCCAGCAGCAAGCGGGGGACCCGCAATGAGCAGTTCTTC. Its protein is CASSKRGTRNEQFF.

The V gene is TRBV12-3 or TRBV12-4, the J gene TRBJ2-5, with 7 bases that match TRBD2. CDR3 length equals 12 residues. Trimming at V came to 6 bases and at J to 4 bases, leaving 2 bases not matched to a gene. CDR3 amino acids: CASSGLGETQYF. The DNA for the CDR3 is TGTGCCAGCAGCGGACTAGGAGAGACCCAGTACTTC.

This sequence joins TRBV6-1 and TRBJ2-1; TRBD1 might be the D (6 bases). Germline-derived CDR1 and CDR2 are MNHNS and SASEGT. Trimming stripped 5 bases from V and 10 bases from J, with 15 bases between. The CDR3 extends over 13 amino acids. In DNA, the CDR3 is TGTGCCAGCAGTAATACAGGGCGAACCGAGCAGTTCTTC. Translated: CASSNTGRTEQFF.

This clonotype has only a few counts. The V and J genes are TRBV5-1 and TRBJ1-1, with TRBD1 as a possible D gene (6 bases). The V and J ends lost 4 bases and 5 bases respectively, with 21 bases between them. The CDR3 has 16 residues. CDR1 SGHRS and CDR2 YFSETQ come from the germline V gene. CDR3 sequence (DNA): TGCGCCAGCAGCGCGACCGGGGCAAGGGGGAATACTGAAGCTTTCTTT. Its translation is CASSATGARGNTEAFF.

The chain combines TRBV15 with TRBJ2-2, with TRBD2 matching over 7 bases. CDR1 is LNHNV and CDR2 is YYDKDF in the germline V gene (reference sequence). This CDR3 contains 16 residues. Trimming removed 0 bases from V and 5 bases from J; junction bases left unmatched: 6. The CDR3 nucleotides are TGTGCCACCAGCAGAGAACCAGCGGGAAGGACCGGGGAGCTGTTTTTT. This encodes CATSREPAGRTGELFF. The full variable domain, with the rest looked up from reference TRBV15 and TRBJ2-2, is DAMVIQNPRYQVTQFGKPVTLSCSQTLNHNVMYWYQQKSSQAPKLLFHYYDKDFNNEADTPDNFQSRRPNTSFCFLDIRSPGLGDTAMYLCATSREPAGRTGELFFGEGSRLTVL.

The chain recombines TRBV11-3 with TRBJ1-4, with D possibly TRBD1 on 5 matching bases. The germline V and J ends were trimmed by 5 bases and 7 bases, with 14 bases remaining between them. The CDR3 consists of 14 residues. From germline, CDR1 is SGHNT and CDR2 YENEEA. The CDR3 nucleotides are TGTGCCAGCAGCGACGGCAGGGTGGTTGAAAAACTGTTTTTT. This sequence encodes CASSDGRVVEKLFF.

The chain combines TRBV6-1 with TRBJ2-3; 8 bases agree with TRBD2. Germline CDR1 reads MNHNS; CDR2 reads SASEGT. This CDR3 has 14 amino acids. With 7 bases clipped from V and 1 base from J, the junction kept 4 bases outside the gene matches. The CDR3 nucleotides are TGTGCCAGCACCCTGGGACTAGGCACAGATACGCAGTATTTT. The encoded protein is CASTLGLGTDTQYF.

This clonotype was counted ten times or more. The chain carries TRBV29-1 and TRBJ2-2; 8 positions match TRBD1. In germline, CDR1 is SQVTM, CDR2 ANQGSEA. V lost 5 bases to trimming and J lost 0 bases; unmatched junction nucleotides: 5. This CDR3 has 15 residues. The CDR3 sequence is CSVLGDRSNTGELFF. The CDR3, as DNA: TGCAGCGTTCTAGGGGACAGGTCGAACACCGGGGAGCTGTTTTTT.

The V and J genes are TRBV9 and TRBJ1-5; D gene ambiguous. Germline CDR1 is SGDLS and CDR2 is YYNGEE. CDR3 length: 14 amino acids. V dropped 4 bases and J dropped 4 bases, with 12 bases sitting between them. The CDR3 nucleotides read TGTGCCAGCAGCCCCGAGGCTGGGAATCAGCCCCAGCATTTT. This gives the protein CASSPEAGNQPQHF.

This clonotype was picked up many times. The V gene is TRBV12-3 or TRBV12-4, the J gene TRBJ1-1; D might be TRBD1 (5 bases). The V end was cut by 6 bases, the J end by 3 bases, with 11 bases between. The CDR3 contains 13 residues. The CDR3 sequence: CASSHVQDTEAFF. The CDR3 DNA is TGTGCCAGCAGCCACGTACAGGACACTGAAGCTTTCTTT.

This chain connects TRBV4-1 to TRBJ2-5; 10 nucleotides align to TRBD1. This CDR3 region has 15 residues. The V and J ends lost 6 bases and 7 bases, in that order; junction bases with no gene match: 11. Per the germline V gene, CDR1 is MGHRA and CDR2 is YSYEKL. The CDR3 protein is CASSSSGTGVVTQYF. As DNA, the CDR3 is TGCGCCAGCAGTTCCTCCGGGACAGGGGTGGTGACCCAGTACTTC.

Here the CDR3 DNA reads TGTGCCAGCAGCCCCCGCGGGGTCGGTCAGCCCCAGCATTTT. It translates to CASSPRGVGQPQHF. The chain is built from TRBV6-2 or TRBV6-3 and TRBJ1-5; D remains ambiguous. The germline CDR1 and CDR2 sequences are MNHEY and SVGEGT. The CDR3 contains 14 residues. V gave up 6 bases and J gave up 6 bases, with 15 bases separating them.

This clonotype was counted a few times. The chain carries TRBV2 and TRBJ2-3, with 9 bases that match TRBD2. Germline CDR1 and CDR2: SNHLY and FYNNEI. CDR3 size: 14 residues. The trim removed 5 bases at V and 1 base at J, leaving 1 base unmatched. The CDR3: CASSRGRGTDTQYF. The CDR3 coding sequence is TGTGCCAGCAGTCGCGGGAGGGGCACAGATACGCAGTATTTT.

Only a few counts were recorded for this clonotype. The chain is built from TRBV7-9 and TRBJ2-2; unclear D gene. The V gene's germline CDR1 is SEHNR and CDR2 FQNEAQ (reference sequence). The CDR3 has 13 residues. V lost 7 bases and J 2 bases, leaving 8 bases between the germline ends. The DNA for the CDR3 is TGTGCCAGCATCACGGTCAACACCGGGGAGCTGTTTTTT. Amino acid sequence: CASITVNTGELFF.

J is TRBJ2-2 and V is TRBV9, with a weak D call TRBD2 (7 bases). The V end was cut by 6 bases, the J end by 5 bases, with 11 bases between. The CDR3 consists of 13 residues. Germline CDR1 is SGDLS and CDR2 is YYNGEE. CDR3 in DNA: TGTGCCAGCAAGGGAGGGGGGACCGGGGAGCTGTTTTTT. Its protein is CASKGGGTGELFF.

The V call is TRBV6-5, the J call TRBJ1-4, with D hard to call. V lost 2 bases and J 5 bases, leaving 9 bases between the germline ends. Germline V lookup: CDR1 MNHEY, CDR2 SVGAGI. CDR3 length: 14 amino acids. The chain's CDR3 is CASSYGQANEKLFF. CDR3 nucleotides: TGTGCCAGCAGTTACGGGCAGGCAAATGAAAAACTGTTTTTT.

This clonotype occurred a few times. In DNA form, the CDR3 reads TGCAGCGTCAGACAGGGGAACGAGCAGTACGTC. Its translation is CSVRQGNEQYV. The rearrangement joins TRBV29-1 to TRBJ2-7; 8 bases line up with TRBD1. CDR1 is SQVTM, CDR2 ANQGSEA, per germline. The CDR3 is 11 amino acids. After removal of 6 bases from V and 5 bases from J, the junction contained 3 bases not matched to a gene.

In this sample, this clonotype turned up a few times. V and J are TRBV5-1 and TRBJ2-5; 11 bases match TRBD2. Per the germline V gene, CDR1 is SGHRS and CDR2 is YFSETQ. With 5 bases clipped from V and 5 bases from J, the junction kept 8 bases outside the gene matches. The CDR3 length is 15 residues. Here the CDR3 reads CASRETSGSVETQYF. The CDR3 DNA reads as TGCGCCAGCAGAGAAACTAGCGGGAGTGTCGAGACCCAGTACTTC. Supplemented by reference TRBV5-1 and TRBJ2-5, the full variable domain reads KAGVTQTPRYLIKTRGQQVTLSCSPISGHRSVSWYQQTPGQGLQFLFEYFSETQRNKGNFPGRFSGRQFSNSRSEMNVSTLELGDSALYLCASRETSGSVETQYFGPGTRLLVL.

The chain employs TRBV28 and TRBJ2-3; 11 bases fit TRBD2. V lost 4 bases and J lost 0; bases outside the gene matches: 18. This CDR3 spans 21 amino acids. Germline-derived CDR1 and CDR2 are MDHEN and SYDVKM. CDR3 sequence reads: CASSSPPWLAGGHTSTDTQYF. DNA for the CDR3: TGTGCCAGCAGTTCTCCACCCTGGCTAGCGGGGGGTCATACTAGCACAGATACGCAGTATTTT.

This sequence joins TRBV4-1 and TRBJ2-3; 8 nucleotides agree with TRBD2. Germline values: CDR1 MGHRA, CDR2 YSYEKL. V was clipped by 2 bases and J by 7 bases; unmatched bases: 11. The length of the CDR3 is 16 residues. CDR3 protein: CASSQQAGAIQYTQYF. The CDR3 region has the DNA TGCGCCAGCAGCCAACAAGCGGGGGCCATTCAATATACGCAGTATTTT.

In this sample, this clonotype turned up a few times. V is TRBV24-1 and J is TRBJ2-1; D may be TRBD2 (5 bases). The CDR3 is made up of 15 amino acids. Trimming pared 4 bases from V and 7 bases from J, leaving 16 bases between. Germline V gene sequence: CDR1 KGHDR, CDR2 SFDVKD. The CDR3 sequence is CATSDWYGIRNEQFF. CDR3 nucleotides: TGTGCCACCAGTGACTGGTACGGGATTCGGAATGAGCAGTTCTTC.

This clonotype was detected a few times. The chain joins TRBV20-1 to TRBJ2-1; D possibly corresponds to TRBD2 (6 bases). Deletions cut 6 bases from V and 5 bases from J, with 17 bases between. The CDR3 is 14 residues long. Germline V gives CDR1 DFQATT, CDR2 SNEGSKA (reference sequence). This CDR3 reads CSAPTSFNHNEQFF. The CDR3 DNA sequence: TGCAGTGCGCCTACTAGCTTCAATCACAATGAGCAGTTCTTC.

This clonotype appeared a few times. V is TRBV4-1 and J is TRBJ2-1, with D maybe TRBD2 (7 bases). V lost 1 base and J lost 12, with 19 bases in between. Germline CDR1 and CDR2: MGHRA and YSYEKL. The CDR3 length is 15 residues. In DNA form, the CDR3 reads TGCGCCAGCAGCCAAGGGGAGGGAAGGGGGGGAAGGCAGTTCTTC. It is translated as CASSQGEGRGGRQFF.

The V gene is TRBV6-5, the J gene TRBJ2-3; D remains ambiguous. The V end lost 0 bases, the J end lost 6 bases, and 10 bases lay between the germline ends. This CDR3 comprises 14 residues. Germline V lookup: CDR1 MNHEY, CDR2 SVGAGI. CDR3 in amino acids: CASSYSDVFDTQYF. Written as DNA, the CDR3 is TGTGCCAGCAGTTACTCGGACGTTTTTGATACGCAGTATTTT.

This clonotype was counted only a few times. V usage is TRBV4-2 and J usage is TRBJ1-6; D is uncertain. This CDR3 is 14 amino acids long. V was clipped by 2 bases and J by 10 bases, with 12 bases between them. Germline V lookup: CDR1 LGHNA, CDR2 YNFKEQ. The CDR3 DNA follows: TGTGCCAGCAGCCAACAGTCGCCAGAATCACCCCTCCACTTT. This gives the protein CASSQQSPESPLHF.

This clonotype has at least ten counts. This chain joins TRBV10-3 and TRBJ2-3; D unclear. Germline V gene lookup returns CDR1 ENHRY and CDR2 SYGVKD. This CDR3 contains 13 residues. V lost 2 bases and J lost 1, with 4 bases in between. DNA for the CDR3: TGTGCCATCAGTGAGCCACGCACAGATACGCAGTATTTT. It is translated as CAISEPRTDTQYF.

This clonotype was counted between two and nine times. This chain joins TRBV3-1 and TRBJ1-4; 8 nucleotides align to TRBD1. J was trimmed by 5 bases and V by 1 base; bases with no gene match: 6. Germline CDR1 and CDR2: LGHDT and YNNKEL (reference sequence). The CDR3 runs to 16 residues. This chain's CDR3 is CASSQGTGGLNEKLFF. The CDR3 DNA follows: TGTGCCAGCAGCCAAGGAACAGGGGGATTAAATGAAAAACTGTTTTTT.

The chain recombines TRBV20-1 with TRBJ2-7; 7 bases are shared with TRBD2. There are 15 residues in the CDR3. Germline V lookup: CDR1 DFQATT, CDR2 SNEGSKA (reference sequence). Trimming at V came to 5 bases and at J to 0 bases, leaving 10 bases not matched to a gene. The CDR3 loop is CSAYSSGTSSYEQYF. In DNA, the CDR3 is TGCAGTGCTTATTCTAGCGGAACGAGCTCCTACGAGCAGTACTTC.